This TCR beta chain was identified during a study of cytomegalovirus exposure and HLA in healthy donors (dated by TCRdb to about 2017). With respect to the entire study: An earlier analysis of approximately 640 of the donors reported more than 250 Gb of sequence data and 120 million or so unique TCR beta sequences from 150 million to 200 million T cells. An earlier analysis of fewer than 700 of the donors applied high-throughput TCR beta sequencing to assess whether each TCR beta V gene segment acted as functional or pseudogenic. HLA typing included class I and class II loci at four-digit resolution. Because of strong linkage in the cohort, 4 to 6 DR-DQ haplotypes were treated as single units for association and clustering. An early release covering about 600 HLA-typed donors comprised 250 to 350 gigabases of sequencing data and roughly 85 million unique TCR sequences. To predict cytomegalovirus infection status, the study combined high-throughput TCR immunosequencing, statistical association of individual TCRs with disease status, and machine learning. Every discovery cohort repertoire had been produced on one sequencing platform. Rather than drawing on any new phenotypic data, the later analysis identified candidate immune exposures from TCR beta sequences and the way those sequences occurred across donors. Of the 300 to 400 genotyped donors, approximately 82% fell in the genetic ancestry cluster associated with self-reported Caucasian donors. A later analysis re-analyzed previously published TCR beta repertoires from approximately 700 donors and added high-resolution HLA genotyping to study TCR occurrence patterns. Along with the roughly 670-subject first cohort, a separate validation cohort of about 110 different subjects was used. Typing coverage varied by locus: roughly 620-640 donors for A, B, C, DRB1 and DQB1; more than 500 for DQA1; around 570 for DPA1; approximately 490 for DPB1. Donor age, sex, ethnicity and CMV serostatus were compiled together with the repertoire data. Genome-wide SNP genotypes for about 60% of the roughly 700 donors were used in a later genetic analysis, which treated that subset as a discovery cohort. Using immunosequencing, the study profiled T cell repertoires from around 670 subjects and related those repertoires to cytomegalovirus serostatus. Across 300 to 500 genotyped donors of the cohort, an average of about 220,000 unique TCR beta nucleotide sequences per donor were sequenced, and roughly 17% of those sequences were non-productive. The study aimed to test whether signatures of past pathogen exposure could be identified by cataloging public T cell receptors. The research as a whole found: A later analysis reported that several top co-occurrence clusters appeared linked to parvovirus B19, influenza, CMV and Epstein-Barr virus. Because the 87-base-pair reads could not distinguish some IMGT-functional V segments, including TRBV6-2 and TRBV6-3, those segments were excluded. In a later analysis, HLA-associated TCR beta chains showed more clonal expansion and lower generation probabilities than non-associated chains that were equally common. A later genetic analysis reported fewer N-insertions in productive TCRs among donors in an Asian-associated ancestry cluster than the roughly 640-donor mean. A further reported finding was that TCR beta sequences accurately predicted the HLA-A and HLA-B alleles for most subjects in the first cohort. In both the original and validation cohorts, the classifier was reported to diagnose cytomegalovirus status with high specificity and sensitivity. Because HLA typing was unavailable for some donors at each locus, only the typed subset was used in association tests. Approximately 18 rarely observed V segments, including chromosome 9 orphons, were excluded from the earlier analysis of almost 600 of the donors because counts were too low. A cluster of highly shared sequence variants was judged likely to represent a technical artifact of the sequencing pipeline. In a later analysis, the rate of TCR association differed among HLA loci, with DRB1 alleles having the most associated TCRs and HLA-C alleles having the fewest. The presence/absence analyses assumed that sequencing depth was roughly uniform across donors, and that assumption may not be true. In vitro tests confirmed that a few of the cytomegalovirus-associated TCR beta chains recognize cytomegalovirus antigens. Most TCR sequences were observed very rarely across donors, whereas some public TCRs were present in many individuals. In an earlier analysis of approximately 590 of the donors, most TCR beta V segments were observed in productive rearrangements about 87% or about 30% of the time, broadly matching IMGT annotations. Most CMV-associated TCR beta chains appeared to be HLA-restricted in a later analysis, and the HLA associations seemed to be driven largely by CMV exposure. A later genetic analysis associated a missense DCLRE1C variant with V-gene and J-gene trimming of TCR beta chains, and an independent cohort replicated the association. The only immune exposure information available for the cohort was CMV serostatus. Correlated functional status among segregating V segments might be attributable to linkage disequilibrium, but an unknown experimental factor could not be ruled out. The authors suggested that the approach could potentially be generalized to other disease states and immunological phenotypes. This cohort had only TCR beta chains sequenced, and the lack of alpha or paired-chain data limited which features could be detected. The study gave a list of more than 150 TCR beta chains associated with cytomegalovirus. When HLA alleles, especially DR and DQ, strongly co-occurred, TCR associations were difficult to assign to individual alleles. A later analysis associated about 17,000 TCR beta sequences with specific HLA alleles at a false discovery rate of 0.05.

Only a few counts were recorded for this clone. Its antigen is not yet known. No much larger clonotype is one base removed from it; base qualities were not supplied. The receptor library was made with the immunoSEQ multiplex PCR assay. The multiplex PCR relied on a mix of 60 forward primers for TCR Vbeta segments and 13 reverse primers for TCR Jbeta segments. A multiplex PCR assay on genomic DNA amplified the CDR3 region of rearranged TCR beta genes. Amplified TCR beta libraries were sequenced as 87-base-pair reads on the Illumina HiSeq System. Processing in the source paper ran as follows. In a later analysis, approximately 74 million unique TCR beta chains were counted across the approximately 670 repertoires, and around 11 million of these chains were shared by at least two donors. A nearest-neighbor algorithm error-corrected the raw reads and collapsed the reads into unique sequences, merging closely related sequences to remove PCR and sequencing errors. V, D and J gene segments were assigned by aligning CDR3 sequences to IMGT reference sequences. Each retained sequence needed at least a six-nucleotide match to both a V gene segment and a J gene segment. A rearrangement was called productive if the CDR3 had no stop codons and remained in frame with V and J, and every other rearrangement was called non-productive. Following IMGT convention, CDR3 was defined as the stretch from the second conserved V-encoded cysteine up to the conserved J-encoded phenylalanine. In an earlier analysis of some 550 of the donors, sequences lacking an unambiguous match to a single V gene segment were excluded. In an earlier analysis of 587 of the donors, V segments were called functional above 56.7% productive rearrangements and were called segregating when the between-donor standard deviation exceeded 5%. A statistical classification framework was developed to diagnose cytomegalovirus status using the catalog of TCR beta chain sequences. In a later analysis, TCR nucleotide sequences were compared against IMGT/GENE-DB human TR gene sequences so that V and J genes could be assigned. The TCRdist pipeline was used in a later analysis to assign CDR3 sequences and most-parsimonious VDJ recombination scenarios. A later analysis defined each TCR beta chain by its CDR3 amino acid sequence plus V-gene family, and excluded reads lacking a unique V-gene family. As a way to deal with suspected cross-contamination and a sequencing artifact, a later analysis dropped approximately 570 nucleotide sequences that were highly shared and had low generation probability. For each public chain, a later analysis derived a clonal expansion index from normalized ranks of inferred template counts within each repertoire. In a later analysis, generation probabilities were computed using a VDJ recombination model fitted to out-of-frame rearrangements, and the results were checked against IGoR. In a later analysis, TCR-TCR, TCR-HLA and TCR-CMV co-occurrence was scored with hypergeometric tests, and a repertoire-size bias correction was applied to TCR pairs. In a later analysis, false discovery rates were estimated by permuting HLA or CMV assignments 20 times. In a later analysis, co-occurring TCRs were grouped with DBSCAN, and TCRdist sequence similarity was added when clustering was performed within HLA-allele-positive subsets. Repertoires with fewer than 30,000 or more than 120,000 public chains, plus five repertoires with anomalous nucleotide sharing, were excluded from co-occurrence clustering. Imported from immuneACCESS, the table was reduced by TCRdb to in-frame sequences with V and J called. These copies leave out some clones; in studies compared against another copy, an unresolved V gene accounts for under half, and the cause of the remainder is not known. The V and J calls and the clone size are those of that table, but D and trimming were determined from the DNA. The sample table lists 120,000 or so clones, roughly 80% of them with a count of one. The top ten hold under 5% of the sample.

The cohort comprised fewer than 750 healthy bone marrow donors. At the time of sampling, all cohort members were nominally healthy, though unrecorded immune exposures were likely present. The donor was CMV seropositive and belonged to the group of 250 to 350 seropositive cohort members. Every donor gave a peripheral blood sample, and the peripheral blood mononuclear cells from that sample were used for TCR beta sequencing. The Qiagen DNeasy Blood Extraction Kit was used to extract genomic DNA from the blood cell samples. V is cut back by 7 bases and J by 9 bases, with 7 bases in the junction unmatched. For CDR1 and CDR2, the germline V gene (reference sequence) lists SGHNT and YYREEE. Counted from cysteine to phenylalanine, this CDR3 has 15 amino acids. Just CDR3 DNA is preserved here, 45 bases in frame from base 1.

This TCR came from a man between 18 and 35 years old in good health and CMV-seropositive. The rearrangement joined TRBV5-4 to TRBJ2-1; TRBD2 fits 16 bases in the junction. Sequencing input: PBMCs. The sequence in DNA is TGTGCCAGCTTGAGCGGGACTAGCGGGAGGGGTGAGCAGTTCTTC. It specifies CASLSGTSGRGEQFF.